This TCR beta chain was identified during a study of blood T cell repertoires in COVID-19. CDR1 MDHEN and CDR2 SYDVKM come from the germline V gene. The CDR3 covers 15 residues. V lost 3 bases to trimming and J lost 2 bases; unmatched junction nucleotides: 5. This table comes from immunoSEQ multiplex PCR, and its TCRdb copy is limited to in-frame clones, with some not included. This table has about 100,000 clones, approximately 86% appearing once. The source is a man in his fifties or sixties with active or convalescent COVID-19. The sample taken for sequencing was peripheral blood. V is TRBV28 and J is TRBJ2-3, with TRBD1 matching over 7 bases. This CDR3 reads CASSFRQGTTDTQYF. DNA for the CDR3: TGTGCCAGCAGTTTCCGACAGGGTACCACAGATACGCAGTATTTT.